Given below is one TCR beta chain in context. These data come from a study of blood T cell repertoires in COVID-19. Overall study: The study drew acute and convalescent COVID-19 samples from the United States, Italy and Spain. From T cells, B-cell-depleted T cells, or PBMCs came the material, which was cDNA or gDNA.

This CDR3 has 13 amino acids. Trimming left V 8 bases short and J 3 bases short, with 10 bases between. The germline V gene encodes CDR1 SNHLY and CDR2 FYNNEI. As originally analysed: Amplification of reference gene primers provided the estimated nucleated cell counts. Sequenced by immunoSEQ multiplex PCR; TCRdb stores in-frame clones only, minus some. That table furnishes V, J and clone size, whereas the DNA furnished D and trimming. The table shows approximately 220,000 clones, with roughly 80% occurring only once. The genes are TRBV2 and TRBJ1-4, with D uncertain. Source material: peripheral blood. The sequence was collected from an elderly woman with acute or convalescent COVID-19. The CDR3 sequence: CASGGEANEKLFF. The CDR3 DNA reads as TGTGCCAGCGGAGGTGAAGCTAATGAAAAACTGTTTTTT.